The present entry profiles one TCR beta chain with its context. The CDR3 has 14 amino acids. Trimming shortened V by 3 bases and J by 0 bases, and 10 bases separated the two germline ends. Germline V gene data show CDR1 as SGHDT and CDR2 as YYEEEE. This entry comes from a study of kidney transplant recipient with SARS-CoV-2 infection. TCRdb reprocessed the reads with MiXCR, giving one entry per CDR3 protein. The table lists fewer than 250,000 distinct CDR3 sequences, 29% of them singletons, with around 7.8% in the top ten. The chain links TRBV5-6 to TRBJ2-7; D may be TRBD2 (5 bases). This material consisted of a blood sample, taken at baseline and on day 111 from a kidney transplant recipient. The sequence came from a young adult male patient who had COVID-19 and was a kidney transplant recipient. Some T cells may be graft donor cells. The CDR3 DNA sequence: TGTGCCAGCAGCTCCACTAGGAGCTCCTACGAGCAGTACTTC. This sequence encodes CASSSTRSSYEQYF.